The 29 T cell receptor beta chains listed next were all sequenced from one sample in a study of cytotoxic CD8 clonotypes in ibrutinib-treated CLL. Libraries were prepared by immunoSEQ multiplex PCR; TCRdb keeps only in-frame clonotypes and omits some of them. This table holds 100,000 to 150,000 clones, 75% to 90% found once. The sequencing used PBMCs, collected after 24 months of ibrutinib treatment. The receptors here all came from a human donor with chronic lymphocytic leukemia.

This chain uses TRBV4-3 with TRBJ2-3; D is ambiguous. The CDR3 loop spans 15 amino acids. Trimming removed 0 bases at V and 3 bases at J, with 10 bases between. CDR1 and CDR2 (germline): LGHNA, YSLEER. The CDR3 sequence is CASSQDHMRTDTQYF. The CDR3 DNA is TGCGCCAGCAGCCAAGACCACATGAGAACAGATACGCAGTATTTT.

This chain joins TRBV30 and TRBJ2-2; D is uncertain. This CDR3 region has 15 residues. The germline V gene encodes CDR1 GTSNPN and CDR2 SVGIG (reference sequence). V was trimmed by 4 bases and J by 2 bases, leaving 14 bases between them. CDR3 nucleotide sequence: TGTGCCTGGAAGAATCGGAAGGAAAACACCGGGGAGCTGTTTTTT. Translated: CAWKNRKENTGELFF.

V is TRBV15 and J is TRBJ1-3, with no clear D. Trimming took 6 bases from V and 0 from J, leaving 12 bases between them. Germline V gene sequence: CDR1 LNHNV, CDR2 YYDKDF (reference sequence). CDR3 length: 15 amino acids. The CDR3 reads CATRDPVRSGNTIYF. CDR3 nucleotides: TGTGCCACCAGAGACCCCGTACGCTCTGGAAACACCATATATTTT.

The chain carries TRBV9 and TRBJ1-1, with 7 bases aligning to TRBD1. Germline V CDR1 and CDR2: SGDLS, YYNGEE. Trimming took 4 bases from V and 1 from J; bases not matched to a gene: 10. The CDR3 extends over 16 amino acids. The CDR3 loop reads CASSPPGGLRNTEAFF. CDR3 DNA sequence: TGTGCCAGCAGCCCCCCAGGGGGGCTTCGGAACACTGAAGCTTTCTTT.

The DNA for the CDR3 is TGTGCCAGCAGCTTCAAAGAGGGAAAACAGTACTTC. It codes for CASSFKEGKQYF. V and J are TRBV5-6 and TRBJ2-7; D is perhaps TRBD2 (5 bases). V gave up 2 bases and J gave up 10 bases, with 13 bases separating them. There are 12 residues in the CDR3. Germline lookup yields CDR1 SGHDT and CDR2 YYEEEE.

The chain carries TRBV6-6 and TRBJ1-5; D unclear. The CDR3 length is 16 residues. CDR1 is MNHNY, CDR2 SVGAGI, per germline (reference sequence). Trimming pared 7 bases from V and 7 bases from J, leaving 23 bases between. CDR3 sequence (DNA): TGTGCCAGCATGAGGACCGTGAACGTCAATGGGCAGCCCCAGCATTTT. Protein: CASMRTVNVNGQPQHF.

This clone was seen just once. The chain combines TRBV2 with TRBJ1-2; a weak D match, TRBD1 (6 bases). CDR1 and CDR2 (germline): SNHLY, FYNNEI. With 4 bases removed from V and 12 bases from J, the gap between germline ends came to 18 bases. The CDR3 extends over 13 amino acids. CDR3 DNA sequence: TGTGCCAGCAGTGGGTCGGACAGAACATCGAACACCTTC. It is translated as CASSGSDRTSNTF.

Only a few counts were recorded for this clone. This sequence joins TRBV6-6 and TRBJ1-1; D is undetermined. V dropped 6 bases and J dropped 7 bases, with 12 bases sitting between them. The CDR3 has 12 amino acids. CDR1 and CDR2 from the germline V gene are MNHNY and SVGAGI (reference sequence). For the CDR3, the DNA is TGTGCCAGCAGGTCGACGGAAAGTGAAGCTTTCTTT. This translates into CASRSTESEAFF.

The genes are TRBV7-2 and TRBJ2-7; the D is unclear. There are 13 residues in the CDR3. Germline V CDR1 and CDR2: SGHTA, FQGNSA. Trimming left V 0 bases short and J 2 bases short, with 5 bases between. In nucleotides, the CDR3 is TGTGCCAGCAGCTTAGCGGAAACCTACGAGCAGTACTTC. Amino acids: CASSLAETYEQYF.

The genes are TRBV6-5 and TRBJ1-2, with TRBD1 matching over 8 bases. With 6 bases clipped from V and 7 bases from J, the junction kept 13 bases outside the gene matches. The CDR3 contains 15 residues. The V gene's germline CDR1 is MNHEY and CDR2 SVGAGI. CDR3 coding DNA: TGTGCCAGCAGCCCTAGACAGGGGCAAAGGGGTGGCTACACCTTC. Amino acid sequence: CASSPRQGQRGGYTF.

The CDR3 nucleotides read TGTGCCAGCAGTTTAGGGGGTTGGGAAAAACTGTTTTTT. This translates into CASSLGGWEKLFF. V usage is TRBV28 and J usage is TRBJ1-4, with TRBD1 as a possible D gene (5 bases). The CDR3 sequence is 13 residues long. In germline, CDR1 is MDHEN, CDR2 SYDVKM. V was cut by 2 bases and J by 8 bases, with 9 bases left in between.

Remarks on this clone: A read error is possible here, since a much larger clone lies one base away. As DNA, the CDR3 is TGTGCCAGCAGCGAAACCTACGAGCAGTACTTC. This sequence encodes CASSETYEQYF. The chain joins TRBV7-2 to TRBJ2-7; unclear D gene. CDR1 and CDR2 (germline): SGHTA, FQGNSA. The CDR3 contains 11 residues. Trimming took 5 bases from V and 2 from J, leaving 4 bases between them.

This clone has a count of ten or more. The V and J genes are TRBV7-2 and TRBJ1-3, with D hard to call. Germline values: CDR1 SGHTA, CDR2 FQGNSA. CDR3 length equals 13 residues. V lost 1 base to trimming and J lost 9 bases, with 10 bases between them. CDR3 sequence reads: CASSLDRRATIYF. In DNA, the CDR3 is TGTGCCAGCAGCTTAGACCGCCGCGCCACCATATATTTT.

V gene TRBV18 combines with J gene TRBJ2-7; D not resolved. Germline CDR1 reads KGHSH; CDR2 reads LQKENI. The CDR3 covers 14 residues. Trimming left V 2 bases short and J 0 bases short, with 8 bases between. CDR3 region: CASSPRSRSYEQYF. The CDR3 DNA is TGTGCCAGCTCACCAAGAAGTCGCTCCTACGAGCAGTACTTC.

The rearrangement uses TRBV1 and TRBJ2-7. TRBV1 is marked as a pseudogene. This CDR3 is built from 11 residues. Here the CDR3 DNA reads TGCACCAGCGGTTGCTCCTACGAGCAGTACTTC. Encoded protein: CTSGCSYEQYF.

This chain links TRBV7-2 with TRBJ1-5; tentative D call: TRBD1 (6 bases). The germline V and J ends were trimmed by 5 bases and 6 bases, with 14 bases remaining between them. Germline CDR1 and CDR2: SGHTA and FQGNSA. The CDR3 sequence is 14 residues long. CDR3 coding DNA: TGTGCCAGCAGCCTGGGAGGGGGGGCTCAGCCCCAGCATTTT. Translated: CASSLGGGAQPQHF.

This chain connects TRBV7-2 to TRBJ2-4, with TRBD2 matching over 11 bases. CDR1 is SGHTA, CDR2 FQGNSA, per germline. The junction had 13 bases not matched to a gene; V was cut back by 5 bases and J by 4 bases. This CDR3 comprises 18 residues. The chain's CDR3 is CASSHISLAGGPKNIQYF. In DNA form, the CDR3 reads TGTGCCAGCAGCCACATATCGTTAGCGGGAGGGCCGAAAAACATTCAGTACTTC.

This chain connects TRBV13 to TRBJ2-7; D may match TRBD1 or TRBD2 (6 bases each). The CDR3 is 14 amino acids. Deletions cut 4 bases from V and 4 bases from J, with 14 bases between. Germline CDR1 is PRHDT and CDR2 is FYEKMQ (reference sequence). In DNA, the CDR3 is TGTGCCAGCAGCTCCCCCGGGGGCTTGTACGAGCAGTACTTC. Translation: CASSSPGGLYEQYF.

This chain connects TRBV5-6 to TRBJ1-2; perhaps TRBD1 as D (5 bases). The germline CDR1 and CDR2 sequences are SGHDT and YYEEEE. The V and J ends lost 4 bases and 4 bases respectively, with 14 bases between them. The CDR3 runs 14 residues. The CDR3 protein is CASSPDSGLYGYTF. CDR3 nucleotides: TGTGCCAGCAGCCCAGATTCAGGGCTCTATGGCTACACCTTC.

The genes are TRBV5-1 and TRBJ1-1, with D perhaps matching TRBD1 (6 bases). The CDR3 consists of 15 residues. Trimming cost V 3 bases and J 1 base, with 13 bases left between them. Germline assignment: CDR1 SGHRS and CDR2 YFSETQ. The CDR3 loop reads CASSSGGQPNTEAFF. CDR3 DNA: TGCGCCAGCAGCTCGGGCGGACAGCCGAACACTGAAGCTTTCTTT.

The gene calls are TRBV7-8 and TRBJ1-5; D is ambiguous. Germline CDR1 is SGHVS and CDR2 is FQNEAQ. CDR3 length: 14 amino acids. V lost 4 bases and J 1 base, leaving 8 bases between the germline ends. CDR3 in DNA: TGTGCCAGCAGCTCGGGAGGGAGCAATCAGCCCCAGCATTTT. It codes for CASSSGGSNQPQHF.

The gene calls are TRBV7-2 and TRBJ2-3, with TRBD2 matching over 9 bases. The germline V gene encodes CDR1 SGHTA and CDR2 FQGNSA. The V and J ends lost 5 bases and 2 bases, in that order; junction bases with no gene match: 14. This CDR3 has 18 amino acids. The CDR3 sequence: CASSLRWGGGAVTDTQYF. The CDR3 coding sequence is TGTGCCAGCAGCCTACGGTGGGGCGGGGGGGCCGTCACAGATACGCAGTATTTT.

The V and J genes are TRBV9 and TRBJ2-3, with D perhaps TRBD1 (5 bases). Germline V gives CDR1 SGDLS, CDR2 YYNGEE. The CDR3 contains 14 residues. V shed 0 bases and J shed 4 bases, with 9 bases lying between them. The CDR3 sequence is CASSVEGWPDTQYF. CDR3 DNA sequence: TGTGCCAGCAGCGTAGAGGGGTGGCCAGATACGCAGTATTTT.

The rearrangement links TRBV28 to TRBJ1-4; D gene uncertain. The length of the CDR3 is 11 residues. In germline, CDR1 is MDHEN, CDR2 SYDVKM. The V end lost 8 bases, the J end lost 5 bases, and 6 bases lay between the germline ends. The CDR3 region has the DNA TGTGCCAGCCTCCAGAATGAAAAACTGTTTTTT. Translating it yields CASLQNEKLFF.

This CDR3 is CASSLKGRYEQYF. The CDR3, as DNA: TGTGCCAGCAGTTTAAAGGGTAGATACGAGCAGTACTTC. V and J are TRBV27 and TRBJ2-7; D unclear. The CDR3 consists of 13 residues. From germline, CDR1 is MNHEY and CDR2 SMNVEV (reference sequence). V was shortened by 2 bases and J by 4 bases, with 9 bases between the two germline ends.

The V gene is TRBV11-2, the J gene TRBJ1-3; D might be TRBD1 (5 bases). CDR1 is SGHAT and CDR2 is FQNNGV in the germline V gene. The CDR3 has 13 residues. The V end was cut by 5 bases, the J end by 3 bases, with 8 bases between. The CDR3 spells CASSQGSGNTIYF. CDR3 bases: TGTGCCAGCAGCCAGGGCAGTGGAAACACCATATATTTT.

V and J are TRBV4-2 and TRBJ2-6, with 9 bases fitting TRBD1. V shed 1 base, J shed 0 bases, and the junction held 4 bases outside the gene matches. Germline V gene data show CDR1 as LGHNA and CDR2 as YNFKEQ. CDR3 length: 18 residues. CDR3 sequence: CASSQGQGVNSGANVLTF. CDR3 nucleotide sequence: TGTGCCAGCAGCCAAGGACAGGGGGTTAACTCTGGGGCCAACGTCCTGACTTTC.

The chain employs TRBV7-8 and TRBJ2-4; 8 positions agree with TRBD2. Trimming cost V 5 bases and J 16 bases; bases outside gene matches: 10. The V gene's germline CDR1 is SGHVS and CDR2 FQNEAQ. The CDR3 loop spans 12 amino acids. The DNA of the CDR3 is TGTGCCAGCAGCAAGCCGGGACTAGTGGTATACTTC. This codes for CASSKPGLVVYF.

V usage is TRBV28 and J usage is TRBJ2-7; 10 bases are shared with TRBD2. The CDR3 is made up of 19 amino acids. CDR1 MDHEN and CDR2 SYDVKM come from the germline V gene. The V and J ends lost 3 bases and 2 bases, in that order; junction bases with no gene match: 16. This chain's CDR3 is CASSLHRGVWTSGAYEQYF. In nucleotides, the CDR3 is TGTGCCAGCAGTTTGCATCGTGGGGTGTGGACTAGCGGAGCCTACGAGCAGTACTTC.